This passage covers 13 T cell receptor beta chains from one sample sequenced in a study of blood T cells in healthy people across ages. For the second PCR, which ran for about 7 to 11 cycles, a sample-barcoded 5' primer and a J-beta primer mix were used. TCRdb re-called the 5' RACE reads through MiXCR, storing one row per CDR3 protein. The sample comprises some 1.5 million distinct CDR3 sequences, 25% to 30% of which are singletons, and roughly 8% rests with the top ten. Material for sequencing was blood. All receptors come from a woman aged 25 to 39 in good health.

This clonotype occurred many times. The CDR3 sequence: CASSYSQLTYEQFF. CDR3 nucleotide sequence: TGTGCCAGCAGTTACTCCCAGCTTACATATGAGCAGTTCTTC. V is TRBV6-5 and J is TRBJ2-1, with D unclear. V lost 0 bases, J lost 8 bases, and 11 bases lay in between. The CDR3 consists of 14 residues. Germline lookup yields CDR1 MNHEY and CDR2 SVGAGI.

The chain uses TRBV5-1 and TRBJ2-7; 7 bases align to TRBD1. This CDR3 comprises 16 residues. Germline V lookup: CDR1 SGHRS, CDR2 YFSETQ. The junction had 14 bases not matched to a gene; V was cut back by 4 bases and J by 4 bases. CDR3 nucleotides: TGCGCCAGCAGCGGACGAGATACCGGGACAGAGTACGAGCAGTACTTC. Its translation: CASSGRDTGTEYEQYF.

In this sample, this clonotype turned up once. V gene TRBV5-1 combines with J gene TRBJ2-2, with 8 bases fitting TRBD2. The CDR3 runs to 17 residues. In germline, CDR1 is SGHRS, CDR2 YFSETQ. Germline trimming cut 0 bases from V and 3 bases from J; bases unmatched to any gene: 7. As DNA, the CDR3 is TGCGCCAGCAGCTTGGGGTCAAGCGGGGGACACACCGGGGAGCTGTTTTTT. Residues: CASSLGSSGGHTGELFF.

The CDR3 region is CSASGQTSGDEQFF. CDR3 nucleotides: TGCAGTGCTAGTGGGCAGACTAGCGGCGATGAGCAGTTCTTC. The gene calls are TRBV20-1 and TRBJ2-1; 9 positions agree with TRBD2. Germline-derived CDR1 and CDR2 are DFQATT and SNEGSKA (reference sequence). V lost 3 bases, J lost 8 bases, and 8 bases stayed unmatched. The CDR3 runs 14 residues.

A remark on this clonotype: This sequence may be a read error, since a much larger clone differs from it by one base. This rearrangement joins TRBV29-1 to TRBJ2-7; TRBD2 aligns across 14 bases. The CDR3 has 14 amino acids. The trim removed 6 bases at V and 6 bases at J, leaving 7 bases unmatched. Per germline, CDR1 SQVTM and CDR2 ANQGSEA. CDR3 sequence (DNA): TGCAGCGTAGCGGGACTAGCGGGAGACTGCGAGCAGTACTTC. The encoded protein is CSVAGLAGDCEQYF.

This clonotype appeared many times. The CDR3 loop is CASSEDLAGVDTQYF. The CDR3 DNA sequence: TGCGCCAGCAGTGAGGACCTAGCGGGGGTAGATACGCAGTATTTT. The rearrangement uses TRBV10-2 and TRBJ2-3; the match to TRBD2 covers 10 bases. The CDR3 has 15 amino acids. J lost 5 bases, V lost 2 bases, and 4 bases had no gene match. CDR1 is WSHSY, CDR2 SAAADI, per germline.

This chain joins TRBV20-1 and TRBJ1-4; unclear D gene. V lost 3 bases and J 5 bases, leaving 13 bases between the germline ends. The CDR3 contains 14 residues. The germline gives CDR1 DFQATT, CDR2 SNEGSKA (reference sequence). CDR3 in amino acids: CSARAPLSNEKLFF. The DNA of the CDR3 is TGCAGTGCTAGGGCCCCATTATCAAATGAAAAACTGTTTTTT.

The chain has TRBV6-1 and TRBJ2-1, with TRBD1 matching 9 bases. Trimming cost V 5 bases and J 0 bases; bases outside gene matches: 14. The V gene's germline CDR1 is MNHNS and CDR2 SASEGT. The CDR3 consists of 19 residues. CDR3 loop: CASSQGQGRWGRSYNEQFF. The CDR3 DNA is TGTGCCAGCAGTCAGGGACAGGGTAGGTGGGGCCGCTCCTACAATGAGCAGTTCTTC.

This clonotype has just a few counts. This chain connects TRBV7-9 to TRBJ2-2; no clear D gene. The CDR3 is 13 residues long. The V end lost 5 bases, the J end lost 4 bases, and 8 bases lay between the germline ends. Germline CDR1 reads SEHNR; CDR2 reads FQNEAQ (reference sequence). The CDR3 DNA reads TGTGCCAGCAGCCCGACCACCACCGGGGAGCTGTTTTTT. Amino acids: CASSPTTTGELFF.

The chain has TRBV7-8 and TRBJ2-3; D is unclear. Trimming cost V 7 bases and J 4 bases, with 15 bases left between them. The CDR3 loop spans 14 amino acids. Per germline, CDR1 SGHVS and CDR2 FQNEAQ. The CDR3 nucleotides read TGTGCCAGCAACCCCGGGCGGCACTCAGATACGCAGTATTTT. Translation: CASNPGRHSDTQYF.

The chain links TRBV7-8 to TRBJ2-1; D remains unclear. CDR1 and CDR2 from the germline V gene are SGHVS and FQNEAQ. V lost 8 bases and J 0 bases, leaving 11 bases between the germline ends. The CDR3 is 14 amino acids. This chain's CDR3 is CASGNTGSYNEQFF. The CDR3 DNA reads as TGTGCCAGCGGCAACACTGGCTCCTACAATGAGCAGTTCTTC.

Only a few counts were recorded for this clonotype. The rearrangement uses TRBV14 and TRBJ2-1; unclear D gene. Germline CDR1 is SGHDN and CDR2 is FVKESK. V lost 4 bases and J 0 bases, leaving 13 bases between the germline ends. CDR3 size: 16 residues. In DNA, the CDR3 is TGTGCCAGCAGCCGCCAGGCCCGGAGCTCCTACAATGAGCAGTTCTTC. Translating gives CASSRQARSSYNEQFF.

The sample holds a few counts of this clonotype. The chain links TRBV9 to TRBJ2-2; D uncertain. CDR1 SGDLS and CDR2 YYNGEE come from the germline V gene. The length of the CDR3 is 15 residues. The V end was cut by 2 bases, the J end by 1 base, with 9 bases between. CDR3 region: CASSVGVLNTGELFF. CDR3 DNA sequence: TGTGCCAGCAGCGTTGGGGTCTTGAACACCGGGGAGCTGTTTTTT.